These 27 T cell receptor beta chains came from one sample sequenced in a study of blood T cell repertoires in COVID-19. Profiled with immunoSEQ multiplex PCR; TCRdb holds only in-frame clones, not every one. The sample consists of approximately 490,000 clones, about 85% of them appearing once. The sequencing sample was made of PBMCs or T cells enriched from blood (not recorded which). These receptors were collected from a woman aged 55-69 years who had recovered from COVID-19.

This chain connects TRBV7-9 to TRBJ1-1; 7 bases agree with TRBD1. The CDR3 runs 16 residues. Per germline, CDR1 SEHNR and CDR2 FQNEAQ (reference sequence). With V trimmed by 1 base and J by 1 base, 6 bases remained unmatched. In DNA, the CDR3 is TGTGCCAGCAGCTTAGGAGGCAGGGGGTGGAACACTGAAGCTTTCTTT. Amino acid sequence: CASSLGGRGWNTEAFF.

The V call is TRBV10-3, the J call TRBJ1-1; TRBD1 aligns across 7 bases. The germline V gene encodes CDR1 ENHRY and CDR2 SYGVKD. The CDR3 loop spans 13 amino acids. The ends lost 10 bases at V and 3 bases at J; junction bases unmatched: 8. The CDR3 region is CATSTGTDTEAFF. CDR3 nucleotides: TGTGCCACGTCGACAGGGACGGACACTGAAGCTTTCTTT.

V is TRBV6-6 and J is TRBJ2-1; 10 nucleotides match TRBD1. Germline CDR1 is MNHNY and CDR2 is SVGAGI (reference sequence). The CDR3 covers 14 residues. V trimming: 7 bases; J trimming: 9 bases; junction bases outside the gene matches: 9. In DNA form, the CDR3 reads TGTGCCAGCATTATCGACAGGGGGCAGGGTGAGCAGTTCTTC. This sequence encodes CASIIDRGQGEQFF.

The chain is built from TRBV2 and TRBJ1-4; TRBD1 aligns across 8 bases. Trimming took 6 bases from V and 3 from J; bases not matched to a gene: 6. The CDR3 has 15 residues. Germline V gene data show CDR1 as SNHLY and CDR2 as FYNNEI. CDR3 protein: CASSKTGVPNEKLFF. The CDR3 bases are TGTGCCAGCAGCAAGACAGGGGTCCCTAATGAAAAACTGTTTTTT.

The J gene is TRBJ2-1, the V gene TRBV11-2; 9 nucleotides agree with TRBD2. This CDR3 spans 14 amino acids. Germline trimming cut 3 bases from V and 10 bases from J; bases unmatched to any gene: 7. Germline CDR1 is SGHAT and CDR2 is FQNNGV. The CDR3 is CASSLSRGGEEQFF. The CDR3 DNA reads TGTGCCAGCAGCTTGTCTCGCGGGGGGGAGGAGCAGTTCTTC.

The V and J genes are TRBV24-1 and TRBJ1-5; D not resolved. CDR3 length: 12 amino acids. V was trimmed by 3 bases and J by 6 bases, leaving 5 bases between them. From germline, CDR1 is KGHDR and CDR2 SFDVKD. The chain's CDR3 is CATSDAGQPQHF. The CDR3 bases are TGTGCCACCAGTGATGCGGGTCAGCCCCAGCATTTT.

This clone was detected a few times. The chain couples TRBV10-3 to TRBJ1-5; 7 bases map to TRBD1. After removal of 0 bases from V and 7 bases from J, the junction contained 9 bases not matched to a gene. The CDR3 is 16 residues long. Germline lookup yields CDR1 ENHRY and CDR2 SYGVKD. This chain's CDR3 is CAISESMEGAGQPQHF. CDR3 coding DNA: TGTGCCATCAGTGAGTCAATGGAGGGGGCAGGACAGCCCCAGCATTTT.

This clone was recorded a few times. CDR3 in amino acids: CASSLAAGSTGELFF. DNA for the CDR3: TGTGCCAGCAGCTTAGCCGCGGGTAGTACCGGGGAGCTGTTTTTT. The rearrangement links TRBV7-9 to TRBJ2-2; weak D call: TRBD2 (5 bases). Germline CDR1 reads SEHNR; CDR2 reads FQNEAQ (reference sequence). The CDR3 totals 15 residues. The V end was cut by 0 bases, the J end by 5 bases, with 10 bases between.

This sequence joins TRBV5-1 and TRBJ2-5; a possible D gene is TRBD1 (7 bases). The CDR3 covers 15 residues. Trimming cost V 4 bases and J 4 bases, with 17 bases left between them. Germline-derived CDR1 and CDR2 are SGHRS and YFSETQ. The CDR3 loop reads CASSIGGGDGETQYF. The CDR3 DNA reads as TGCGCCAGCAGCATCGGAGGGGGCGATGGAGAGACCCAGTACTTC.

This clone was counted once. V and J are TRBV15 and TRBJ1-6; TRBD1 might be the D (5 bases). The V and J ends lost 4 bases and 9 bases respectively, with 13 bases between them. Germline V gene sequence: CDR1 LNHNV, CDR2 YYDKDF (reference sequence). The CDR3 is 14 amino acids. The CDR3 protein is CATSIQGFVSPLHF. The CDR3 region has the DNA TGTGCCACCAGCATTCAGGGTTTTGTTTCACCCCTCCACTTT.

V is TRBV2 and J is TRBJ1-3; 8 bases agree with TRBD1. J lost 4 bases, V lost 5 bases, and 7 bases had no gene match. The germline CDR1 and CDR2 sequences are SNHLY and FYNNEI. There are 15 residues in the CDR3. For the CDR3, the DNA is TGTGCCAGCAGTAAGAGGACAGGGCAGGGAAACACCATATATTTT. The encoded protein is CASSKRTGQGNTIYF.

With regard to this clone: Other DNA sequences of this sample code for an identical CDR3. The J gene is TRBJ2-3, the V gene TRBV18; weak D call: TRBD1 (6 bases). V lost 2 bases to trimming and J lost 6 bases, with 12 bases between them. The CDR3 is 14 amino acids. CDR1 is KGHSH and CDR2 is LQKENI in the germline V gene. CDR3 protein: CASSPLGASDTQYF. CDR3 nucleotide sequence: TGTGCCAGCTCACCATTGGGGGCGTCGGATACGCAGTATTTT.

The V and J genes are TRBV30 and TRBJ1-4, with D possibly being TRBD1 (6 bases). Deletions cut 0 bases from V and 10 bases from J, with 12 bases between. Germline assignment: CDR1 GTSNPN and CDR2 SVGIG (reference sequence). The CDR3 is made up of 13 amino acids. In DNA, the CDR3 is TGTGCCTGGAGTGTAAGAGAGGACAGAAAACTGTTTTTT. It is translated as CAWSVREDRKLFF.

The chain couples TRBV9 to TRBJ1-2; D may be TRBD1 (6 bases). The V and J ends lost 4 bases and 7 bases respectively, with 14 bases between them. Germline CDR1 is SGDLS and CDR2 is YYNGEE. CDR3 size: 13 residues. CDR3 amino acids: CASSPLGQRGYTF. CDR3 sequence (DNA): TGTGCCAGCAGCCCCTTAGGACAGCGTGGCTACACCTTC. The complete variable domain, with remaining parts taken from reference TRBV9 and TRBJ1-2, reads DSGVTQTPKHLITATGQRVTLRCSPRSGDLSVYWYQQSLDQGLQFLIQYYNGEERAKGNILERFSAQQFPDLHSELNLSSLELGDSALYFCASSPLGQRGYTFGSGTRLTVV.

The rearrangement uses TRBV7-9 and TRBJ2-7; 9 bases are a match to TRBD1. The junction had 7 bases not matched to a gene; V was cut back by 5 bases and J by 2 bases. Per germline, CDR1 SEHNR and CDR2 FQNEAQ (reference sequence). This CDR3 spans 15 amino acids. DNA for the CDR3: TGTGCCAGCAGCAACCCGGGACAGGGCACCTACGAGCAGTACTTC. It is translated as CASSNPGQGTYEQYF. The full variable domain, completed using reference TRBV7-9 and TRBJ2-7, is DTGVSQNPRHKITKRGQNVTFRCDPISEHNRLYWYRQTLGQGPEFLTYFQNEAQLEKSRLLSDRFSAERPKGSFSTLEIQRTEQGDSAMYLCASSNPGQGTYEQYFGPGTRLTVT.

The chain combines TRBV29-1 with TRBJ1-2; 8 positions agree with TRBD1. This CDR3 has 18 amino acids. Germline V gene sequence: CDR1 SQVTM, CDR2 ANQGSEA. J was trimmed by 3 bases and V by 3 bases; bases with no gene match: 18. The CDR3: CSVDLLHGQGRADYGYTF. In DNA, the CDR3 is TGCAGCGTTGACCTGCTTCACGGACAGGGCCGGGCTGACTATGGCTACACCTTC.

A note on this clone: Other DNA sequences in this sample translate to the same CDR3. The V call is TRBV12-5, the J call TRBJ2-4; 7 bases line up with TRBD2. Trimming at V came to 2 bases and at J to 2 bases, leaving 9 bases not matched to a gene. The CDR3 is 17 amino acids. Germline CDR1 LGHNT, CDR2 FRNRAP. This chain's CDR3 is CASGLSTSRRSKNIQYF. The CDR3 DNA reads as TGTGCTAGTGGTTTGTCGACTAGCCGGAGGTCCAAAAACATTCAGTACTTC.

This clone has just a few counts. The CDR3 nucleotides are TGTGCCAGCAGCTACCGACAGGGACTCGAGCAGTACGTC. Residues: CASSYRQGLEQYV. The rearrangement uses TRBV11-2 and TRBJ2-7; possible D gene TRBD1, 7 bases. This CDR3 spans 13 amino acids. Trimming shortened V by 4 bases and J by 6 bases, and 13 bases separated the two germline ends. Germline V gene lookup returns CDR1 SGHAT and CDR2 FQNNGV.

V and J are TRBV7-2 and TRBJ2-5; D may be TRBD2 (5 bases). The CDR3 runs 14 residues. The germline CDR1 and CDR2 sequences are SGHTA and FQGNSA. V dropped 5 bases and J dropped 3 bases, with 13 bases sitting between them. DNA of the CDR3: TGTGCCAGCAGCCTGGAGCGGAACAAAGAGACCCAGTACTTC. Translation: CASSLERNKETQYF.

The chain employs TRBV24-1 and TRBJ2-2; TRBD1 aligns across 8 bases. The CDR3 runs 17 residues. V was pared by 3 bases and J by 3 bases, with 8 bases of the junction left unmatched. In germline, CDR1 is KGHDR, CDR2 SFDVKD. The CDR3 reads CATSDPQGAPDTGELFF. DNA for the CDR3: TGTGCCACCAGTGATCCTCAGGGGGCGCCCGACACCGGGGAGCTGTTTTTT.

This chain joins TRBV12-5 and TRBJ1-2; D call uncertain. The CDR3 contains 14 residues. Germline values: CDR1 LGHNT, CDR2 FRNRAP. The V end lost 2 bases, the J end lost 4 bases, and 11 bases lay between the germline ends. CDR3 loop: CASGLTRLGYGYTF. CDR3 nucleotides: TGTGCTAGTGGTTTGACACGACTGGGCTATGGCTACACCTTC. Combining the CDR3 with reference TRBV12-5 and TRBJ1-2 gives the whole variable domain DARVTQTPRHKVTEMGQEVTMRCQPILGHNTVFWYRQTMMQGLELLAYFRNRAPLDDSGMPKDRFSAEMPDATLATLKIQPSEPRDSAVYFCASGLTRLGYGYTFGSGTRLTVV.

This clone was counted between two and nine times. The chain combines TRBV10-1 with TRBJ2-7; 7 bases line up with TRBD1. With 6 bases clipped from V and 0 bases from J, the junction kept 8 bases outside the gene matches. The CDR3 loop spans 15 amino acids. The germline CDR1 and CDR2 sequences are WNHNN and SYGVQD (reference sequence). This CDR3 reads CASSGTDRSSYEQYF. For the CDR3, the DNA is TGCGCCAGCAGCGGGACGGACAGGAGCTCCTACGAGCAGTACTTC.

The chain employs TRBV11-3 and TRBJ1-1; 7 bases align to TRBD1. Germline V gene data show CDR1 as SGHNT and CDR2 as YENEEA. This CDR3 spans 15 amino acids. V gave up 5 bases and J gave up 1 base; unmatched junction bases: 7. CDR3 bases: TGTGCCAGCAGCCAACGGGACAGACCGAACACTGAAGCTTTCTTT. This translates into CASSQRDRPNTEAFF.

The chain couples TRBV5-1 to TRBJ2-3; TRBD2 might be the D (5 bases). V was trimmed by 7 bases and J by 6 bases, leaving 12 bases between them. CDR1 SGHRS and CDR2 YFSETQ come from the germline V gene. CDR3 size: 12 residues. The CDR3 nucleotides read TGCGCCAGCCGAGAGACGGGGGATACGCAGTATTTT. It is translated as CASRETGDTQYF.

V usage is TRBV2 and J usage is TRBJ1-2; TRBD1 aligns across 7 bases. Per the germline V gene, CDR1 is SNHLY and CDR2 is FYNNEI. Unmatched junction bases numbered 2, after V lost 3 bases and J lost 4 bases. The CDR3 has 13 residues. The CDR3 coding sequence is TGTGCCAGCAGTGAGACAGGGACCTATGGCTACACCTTC. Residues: CASSETGTYGYTF.

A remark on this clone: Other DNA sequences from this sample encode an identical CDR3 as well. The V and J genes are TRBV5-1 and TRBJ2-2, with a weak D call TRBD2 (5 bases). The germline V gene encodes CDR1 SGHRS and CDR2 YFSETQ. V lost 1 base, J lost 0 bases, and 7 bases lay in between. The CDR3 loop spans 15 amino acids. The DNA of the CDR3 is TGCGCCAGCAGCTTGCGAGGGACGAACACCGGGGAGCTGTTTTTT. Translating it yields CASSLRGTNTGELFF.

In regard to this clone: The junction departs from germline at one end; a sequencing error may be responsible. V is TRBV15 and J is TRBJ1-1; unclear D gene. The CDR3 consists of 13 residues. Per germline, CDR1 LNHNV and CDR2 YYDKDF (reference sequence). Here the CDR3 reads CATSSSVKTEAFF. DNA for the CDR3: TGTGCCACCAGCAGTTCAGTGAAGACTGAAGCTTTCTTT.